The 16 T cell receptor beta chains reported below all come from one sample, sequenced in a study of cytomegalovirus exposure and HLA in healthy donors. Primers included in the PCR were 60 Vbeta and 13 Jbeta primers. Sequencing was performed with immunoSEQ multiplex PCR; in TCRdb, only in-frame clones are kept and a portion is missing. The sample gives 55,000 to 85,000 clones, 72% of which show up once; 12% is in the top ten. The sample taken for sequencing was PBMCs. These receptors were obtained from a woman aged 40 to 55 in good health and CMV-seropositive.

V usage is TRBV18 and J usage is TRBJ1-1, with a possible D match to TRBD1 (5 bases). V was shortened by 1 base and J by 3 bases, with 12 bases between the two germline ends. Germline lookup yields CDR1 KGHSH and CDR2 LQKENI. The CDR3 has 15 residues. Here the CDR3 DNA reads TGTGCCAGCTCACCACAGGGACGGGAGTACACTGAAGCTTTCTTT. Protein: CASSPQGREYTEAFF.

This clone was seen a single time. V and J are TRBV21-1 and TRBJ1-1. TRBV21-1 is annotated as a pseudogene. This CDR3 is built from 14 residues. The CDR3 loop reads CASSPREWEPQAFF. CDR3 in DNA: TGTGCCAGCAGCCCGCGGGAGTGGGAGCCGCAAGCTTTCTTT.

This clone has a single count. V is TRBV6-1 and J is TRBJ1-6; unclear D gene. Between the trimmed V and J ends, which lost 11 bases and 7 bases, there was a span of 15 bases. This CDR3 is built from 13 residues. Germline lookup yields CDR1 MNHNS and CDR2 SASEGT. CDR3 sequence (DNA): TGTGCCGCGCGGGCGAATGGGAATTCACCCCTCCACTTT. Translation: CAARANGNSPLHF.

This CDR3 is CASSQDHLAGVSQETQYF. DNA for the CDR3: TGTGCCAGCAGCCAAGATCACCTAGCGGGGGTTTCGCAAGAGACCCAGTACTTC. The chain is built from TRBV14 and TRBJ2-5; TRBD2 aligns across 10 bases. The trim removed 0 bases at V and 2 bases at J, leaving 9 bases unmatched. This CDR3 spans 18 amino acids. Germline V lookup: CDR1 SGHDN, CDR2 FVKESK.

The chain links TRBV27 to TRBJ1-6, with TRBD1 matching over 9 bases. The V gene end was trimmed by 1 base and the J gene end by 4 bases; junction bases not matched to a gene: 5. From germline, CDR1 is MNHEY and CDR2 SMNVEV (reference sequence). This CDR3 region has 17 residues. CDR3 sequence (DNA): TGTGCCAGCAGTTTATACGGGACAGGGACTTATAATTCACCCCTCCACTTT. It specifies CASSLYGTGTYNSPLHF.

The chain couples TRBV28 to TRBJ1-2, with 8 bases aligning to TRBD1. Losses at the gene ends were 5 bases for V and 4 bases for J; bases not matched to a gene: 6. CDR1 MDHEN and CDR2 SYDVKM come from the germline V gene. There are 14 residues in the CDR3. DNA of the CDR3: TGTGCCAGCAGTATGGACAGGGAGGGCTATGGCTACACCTTC. This translates into CASSMDREGYGYTF.

J is TRBJ1-1 and V is TRBV14; weak D call: TRBD1 (6 bases). Trimming removed 6 bases at V and 10 bases at J, with 18 bases between. Germline V CDR1 and CDR2: SGHDN, FVKESK. The CDR3 consists of 13 residues. DNA of the CDR3: TGTGCCAGCAGTAACCAAAGCAGGGGATTAGCTTTCTTT. It is translated as CASSNQSRGLAFF.

This clone was seen ten or more times. The chain joins TRBV30 to TRBJ1-2; D unresolved. Germline values: CDR1 GTSNPN, CDR2 SVGIG (reference sequence). The CDR3 covers 12 residues. Trimming cost V 2 bases and J 6 bases, with 10 bases left between them. The CDR3 region is CAWSTGNDGYTF. CDR3 coding DNA: TGTGCCTGGAGTACGGGGAACGATGGCTACACCTTC.

The chain is built from TRBV5-1 and TRBJ2-2; 12 bases map to TRBD2. V was clipped by 2 bases and J by 2 bases; unmatched bases: 7. CDR1 is SGHRS, CDR2 YFSETQ, per germline. The CDR3 runs 18 residues. CDR3 in amino acids: CASSLSPSGGANTGELFF. The CDR3 DNA reads as TGCGCCAGCAGCTTAAGCCCTAGCGGGGGGGCAAACACCGGGGAGCTGTTTTTT.

The chain links TRBV5-6 to TRBJ1-2, with 9 bases identical to TRBD1. This CDR3 has 15 amino acids. Germline V gene sequence: CDR1 SGHDT, CDR2 YYEEEE. Losses at the gene ends were 2 bases for V and 4 bases for J; bases not matched to a gene: 6. The CDR3 coding sequence is TGTGCCAGCAGCTTACAGGGGGCGAGGGGCTATGGCTACACCTTC. It specifies CASSLQGARGYGYTF.

This clone was observed a single time. The chain has TRBV7-2 and TRBJ2-1; 7 bases fit TRBD1. V lost 0 bases to trimming and J lost 8 bases; unmatched junction nucleotides: 7. This CDR3 contains 15 residues. Looked up from germline, CDR1 is SGHTA and CDR2 is FQGNSA. CDR3 sequence reads: CASSLAVTGWDEQFF. CDR3 DNA: TGTGCCAGCAGCTTAGCGGTGACAGGGTGGGATGAGCAGTTCTTC. Combining the CDR3 with reference TRBV7-2 and TRBJ2-1 gives the whole variable domain GAGVSQSPSNKVTEKGKDVELRCDPISGHTALYWYRQSLGQGLEFLIYFQGNSAPDKSGLPSDRFSAERTGGSVSTLTIQRTQQEDSAVYLCASSLAVTGWDEQFFGPGTRLTVL.

The gene calls are TRBV25-1 and TRBJ1-2; D not certain. The CDR3 is 15 residues long. Germline CDR1 is MGHDK and CDR2 is SYGVNS. The V end lost 1 base, the J end lost 2 bases, and 11 bases lay between the germline ends. The CDR3 region is CASSESQSGNYGYTF. CDR3 sequence (DNA): TGTGCCAGCAGTGAATCCCAGAGCGGAAACTATGGCTACACCTTC.

This clone was seen only once. This chain connects TRBV13 to TRBJ1-6, with D hard to call. V was trimmed by 0 bases and J by 2 bases, leaving 5 bases between them. The germline V gene encodes CDR1 PRHDT and CDR2 FYEKMQ (reference sequence). This CDR3 has 15 residues. CDR3 region: CASSLGGTYNSPLHF. CDR3 sequence (DNA): TGTGCCAGCAGCTTAGGGGGCACCTATAATTCACCCCTCCACTTT.

CDR3 sequence: CASSFLNQGDNVLTF. In nucleotides, the CDR3 is TGTGCCAGCAGCTTCCTAAATCAGGGTGACAACGTCCTGACTTTC. V and J are TRBV13 and TRBJ2-6, with D tentatively TRBD1 (5 bases). V lost 3 bases and J lost 9, with 15 bases in between. The germline V gene encodes CDR1 PRHDT and CDR2 FYEKMQ (reference sequence). This CDR3 spans 15 amino acids.

For the CDR3, the DNA is TGTGCCAGTAGTATAGGGGACAGTCAGCCCCAGCATTTT. As protein: CASSIGDSQPQHF. V gene TRBV19 combines with J gene TRBJ1-5, with 7 bases that match TRBD1. In germline, CDR1 is LNHDA, CDR2 SQIVND (reference sequence). This CDR3 has 13 residues. V shed 1 base, J shed 6 bases, and the junction held 0 bases outside the gene matches.

The rearrangement links TRBV5-1 to TRBJ2-5; D is possibly TRBD1 (6 bases). CDR1 is SGHRS, CDR2 YFSETQ, per germline. The CDR3 is made up of 16 amino acids. Trimming took off 2 bases at V and 4 bases at J, with 18 bases between the two ends. This CDR3 is CASSFEGDTSLETQYF. CDR3 DNA: TGCGCCAGCAGCTTTGAAGGGGACACTTCGCTAGAGACCCAGTACTTC.